This passage covers 17 T cell receptor beta chains from one sample sequenced in a study of T-cell memory formation after mild COVID-19. TCRdb reprocessed the 5' RACE reads via MiXCR and lists one record per CDR3 protein. The sample contains roughly 180,000 distinct CDR3 sequences, 18% of which appear only once. The sequencing sample was made of PBMCs or a T cell subset sorted from them (not recorded which). These receptors all come from a man aged 18 to 29 who had mild COVID-19 (a few samples of this study predate the infection). Cell type and time point are not known.

This clonotype came up a few times. This chain links TRBV4-2 with TRBJ2-5; perhaps TRBD2 as D (5 bases). The germline V gene has CDR1 LGHNA and CDR2 YNFKEQ. Trimming stripped 0 bases from V and 5 bases from J, with 13 bases between. This CDR3 is built from 15 residues. This chain's CDR3 is CASSQDLRDTETQYF. The CDR3 DNA reads TGTGCCAGCAGCCAAGACCTGAGGGATACGGAGACCCAGTACTTC.

This clonotype was counted ten times or more. The chain joins TRBV3-1 to TRBJ1-6, with a tentative D call TRBD1 (5 bases). The CDR3 is made up of 14 amino acids. Germline lookup yields CDR1 LGHDT and CDR2 YNNKEL (reference sequence). The V and J ends lost 1 base and 8 bases respectively, with 9 bases between them. The CDR3 DNA sequence: TGTGCCAGCAGCCAAGTCGGGGGGGATTCACCCCTCCACTTT. Translation gives CASSQVGGDSPLHF.

The rearrangement links TRBV7-2 to TRBJ1-1; tentatively, D is TRBD1 (5 bases). Germline assignment: CDR1 SGHTA and CDR2 FQGNSA. The length of the CDR3 is 13 residues. With 1 base removed from V and 5 bases from J, the gap between germline ends came to 8 bases. Here the CDR3 reads CASSLVQETEAFF. In DNA form, the CDR3 reads TGTGCCAGCAGCTTAGTACAGGAGACTGAAGCTTTCTTT.

This clonotype came up a few times. This sequence joins TRBV5-8 and TRBJ2-1, with D unclear. The ends were cut back, 2 bases at V and 5 bases at J, with 8 bases in the middle. This CDR3 has 13 residues. Germline loops: CDR1 SGHTS, CDR2 YDEGEE. The CDR3: CASSFDGDNEQFF. In DNA, the CDR3 is TGTGCCAGCAGCTTTGATGGGGACAATGAGCAGTTCTTC.

This clonotype was seen at least ten times. This rearrangement joins TRBV5-1 to TRBJ2-2, with D perhaps TRBD1 (6 bases). V lost 5 bases and J 1 base, leaving 9 bases between the germline ends. Germline V gene sequence: CDR1 SGHRS, CDR2 YFSETQ. This CDR3 has 14 amino acids. In nucleotides, the CDR3 is TGCGCCAGCAGGCCGACAGGGAACACCGGGGAGCTGTTTTTT. It translates to CASRPTGNTGELFF.

This clonotype was seen a handful of times. The chain carries TRBV6-2 or TRBV6-3 and TRBJ1-1, with a tentative D call TRBD1 (6 bases). Germline V lookup: CDR1 MNHEY, CDR2 SVGEGT. The CDR3 sequence is 15 residues long. Trimming pared 0 bases from V and 8 bases from J, leaving 16 bases between. The CDR3 is CASSYSRLGTSEAFF. CDR3 nucleotide sequence: TGTGCCAGCAGTTACTCAAGATTGGGGACATCCGAAGCTTTCTTT.

This clonotype showed up just a few times. This sequence joins TRBV28 and TRBJ2-3; 7 positions match TRBD2. V shed 4 bases, J shed 8 bases, and the junction held 9 bases outside the gene matches. The CDR3 is made up of 14 amino acids. The germline V gene has CDR1 MDHEN and CDR2 SYDVKM. The CDR3 DNA reads as TGTGCCAGCAGTTCACCTGGGGGGGGTGGTACGCAGTATTTT. Translation gives CASSSPGGGGTQYF.

This clonotype was observed a handful of times. The chain joins TRBV12-3 or TRBV12-4 to TRBJ2-5; 11 positions match TRBD1. J lost 5 bases, V lost 6 bases, and 11 bases had no gene match. The CDR3 contains 16 residues. As DNA, the CDR3 is TGTGCCAGCAGCAACCCCACGTGGACAGGGGGCGAGACCCAGTACTTC. Its protein is CASSNPTWTGGETQYF.

The rearrangement uses TRBV20-1 and TRBJ2-3; the D gene is possibly TRBD1 (5 bases). The CDR3 contains 14 residues. Looked up from germline, CDR1 is DFQATT and CDR2 is SNEGSKA (reference sequence). Deletions cut 3 bases from V and 6 bases from J, with 16 bases between. The CDR3 bases are TGCAGTGCTAGCCCGCCTTATGGGGCCGATACGCAGTATTTT. Translated: CSASPPYGADTQYF.

This clonotype was seen a single time. The rearrangement uses TRBV20-1 and TRBJ1-1; weak D call: TRBD1 (5 bases). Germline-derived CDR1 and CDR2 are DFQATT and SNEGSKA (reference sequence). The CDR3 length is 14 residues. Trimming removed 4 bases at V and 0 bases at J, with 12 bases between. The DNA for the CDR3 is TGCAGTGCTAAAAAAGACAGTATGAACACTGAAGCTTTCTTT. It is translated as CSAKKDSMNTEAFF.

V is TRBV4-2 and J is TRBJ2-7; D uncertain. There are 15 residues in the CDR3. Germline CDR1 and CDR2: LGHNA and YNFKEQ. V dropped 1 base and J dropped 6 bases, with 16 bases sitting between them. Here the CDR3 reads CASSQAVALPGEQYF. CDR3 DNA sequence: TGTGCCAGCAGCCAAGCGGTCGCCTTACCCGGCGAGCAGTACTTC.

This clonotype was detected only a few times. This rearrangement joins TRBV7-9 to TRBJ2-5; TRBD2 matches at 11 bases. The CDR3 length is 15 residues. V shed 5 bases and J 4 bases; nucleotides not matched to a gene: 6. Per germline, CDR1 SEHNR and CDR2 FQNEAQ (reference sequence). The CDR3 bases are TGTGCCAGCAGCCGTAGCGGGGGGGCCCGAGAGACCCAGTACTTC. It translates to CASSRSGGARETQYF.

This clonotype was seen a few times. The V call is TRBV3-1, the J call TRBJ2-1; possibly TRBD2 for D (6 bases). There are 18 residues in the CDR3. CDR1 is LGHDT, CDR2 YNNKEL, per germline (reference sequence). The V end was cut by 1 base, the J end by 0 bases, with 16 bases between. CDR3 loop: CASSQGGGSGSSYNEQFF. CDR3 sequence (DNA): TGTGCCAGCAGCCAAGGTGGGGGGAGCGGTAGCTCCTACAATGAGCAGTTCTTC.

The chain joins TRBV12-3 or TRBV12-4 to TRBJ2-7; 9 bases agree with TRBD1. V lost 1 base to trimming and J lost 9 bases; unmatched junction nucleotides: 10. The CDR3 covers 15 residues. CDR3 sequence reads: CASSLGGDRARRQYF. The CDR3 bases are TGTGCCAGCAGTTTAGGGGGGGACAGGGCCCGTCGGCAGTACTTC.

The J gene is TRBJ2-1, the V gene TRBV5-1; D is perhaps TRBD2 (5 bases). The CDR3 extends over 12 amino acids. V lost 1 base to trimming and J lost 7 bases, with 6 bases between them. Germline-derived CDR1 and CDR2 are SGHRS and YFSETQ. CDR3 residues: CASSLRENEQFF. The CDR3 region has the DNA TGCGCCAGCAGCTTGCGGGAAAATGAGCAGTTCTTC. The full variable domain, completed using reference TRBV5-1 and TRBJ2-1, is KAGVTQTPRYLIKTRGQQVTLSCSPISGHRSVSWYQQTPGQGLQFLFEYFSETQRNKGNFPGRFSGRQFSNSRSEMNVSTLELGDSALYLCASSLRENEQFFGPGTRLTVL.

This clonotype was counted many times. The chain recombines TRBV7-3 with TRBJ2-1; tentative D call: TRBD2 (5 bases). V lost 5 bases to trimming and J lost 7 bases, with 24 bases between them. This CDR3 contains 17 residues. Germline loops: CDR1 SGHTA, CDR2 FQGTGA. This CDR3 is CASSLSPLGFSGNEQFF. CDR3 sequence (DNA): TGTGCCAGCAGCCTGTCCCCATTGGGCTTCTCGGGGAATGAGCAGTTCTTC.

The sample holds a few counts of this clonotype. This chain uses TRBV6-6 with TRBJ1-5, with D unclear. Trimming shortened V by 1 base and J by 5 bases, and 6 bases separated the two germline ends. CDR1 and CDR2 from the germline V gene are MNHNY and SVGAGI (reference sequence). The CDR3 is 13 residues long. CDR3: CASSYFGDQPQHF. CDR3 DNA: TGTGCCAGCAGTTACTTCGGGGATCAGCCCCAGCATTTT.